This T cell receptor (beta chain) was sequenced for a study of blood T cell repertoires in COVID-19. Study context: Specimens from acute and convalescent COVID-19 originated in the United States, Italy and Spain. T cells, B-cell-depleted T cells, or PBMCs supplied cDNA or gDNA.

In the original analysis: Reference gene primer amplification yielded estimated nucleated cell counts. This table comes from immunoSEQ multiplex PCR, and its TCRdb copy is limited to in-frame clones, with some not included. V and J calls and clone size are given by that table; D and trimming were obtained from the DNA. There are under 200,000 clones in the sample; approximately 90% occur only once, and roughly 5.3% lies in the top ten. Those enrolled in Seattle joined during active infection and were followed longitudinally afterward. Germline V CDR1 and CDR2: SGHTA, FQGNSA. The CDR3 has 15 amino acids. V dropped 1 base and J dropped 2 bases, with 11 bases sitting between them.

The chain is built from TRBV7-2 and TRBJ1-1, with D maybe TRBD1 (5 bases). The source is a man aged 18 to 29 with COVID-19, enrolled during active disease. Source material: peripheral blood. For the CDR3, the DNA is TGTGCCAGCAGCTTAGTATCGGGGGGTAACACTGAAGCTTTCTTT. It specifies CASSLVSGGNTEAFF. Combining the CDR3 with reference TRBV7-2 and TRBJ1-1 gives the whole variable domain GAGVSQSPSNKVTEKGKDVELRCDPISGHTALYWYRQSLGQGLEFLIYFQGNSAPDKSGLPSDRFSAERTGGSVSTLTIQRTQQEDSAVYLCASSLVSGGNTEAFFGQGTRLTVV.